Listed here is a single TCR beta chain. From germline, CDR1 is SGDLS and CDR2 YYNGEE. The CDR3 extends over 14 amino acids. V lost 0 bases and J 2 bases, leaving 5 bases between the germline ends. The sample belongs to a study of control samples from healthy donors and cancer patients. TCRdb's copy holds only in-frame clones and misses some; the assay was immunoSEQ multiplex PCR. The sample has about 140,000 clones, about 90% seen once. Source material: blood. V is TRBV9 and J is TRBJ2-2, with D hard to call. The receptor's source is a young man in good health. Here the CDR3 DNA reads TGTGCCAGCAGCGTAGCTTTTAACACCGGGGAGCTGTTTTTT. Translating it yields CASSVAFNTGELFF.